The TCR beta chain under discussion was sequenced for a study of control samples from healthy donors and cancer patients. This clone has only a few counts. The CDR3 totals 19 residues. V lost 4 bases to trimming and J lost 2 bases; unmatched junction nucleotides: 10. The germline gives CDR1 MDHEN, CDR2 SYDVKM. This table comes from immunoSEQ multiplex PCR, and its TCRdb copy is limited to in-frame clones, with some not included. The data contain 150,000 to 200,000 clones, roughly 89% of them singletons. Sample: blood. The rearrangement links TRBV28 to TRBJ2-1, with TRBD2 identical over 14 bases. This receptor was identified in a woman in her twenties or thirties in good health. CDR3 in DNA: TGTGCCAGCAGTTCCCCGCTCGGGACTAGCGGGGGTCCCTACAATGAGCAGTTCTTC. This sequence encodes CASSSPLGTSGGPYNEQFF. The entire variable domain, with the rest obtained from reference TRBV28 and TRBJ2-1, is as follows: DVKVTQSSRYLVKRTGEKVFLECVQDMDHENMFWYRQDPGLGLRLIYFSYDVKMKEKGDIPEGYSVSREKKERFSLILESASTNQTSMYLCASSSPLGTSGGPYNEQFFGPGTRLTVL.